These 12 T cell receptor beta chains originate from one sample sequenced in a study of patients and donors after allogeneic stem cell transplantation. TCRdb redid the calling of the RT-PCR reads with MiXCR, one entry per CDR3 protein. The table has approximately 150,000 distinct CDR3 sequences, about a third seen once. The sample consisted of blood, either unsorted or a sorted T cell fraction (not recorded which). All receptors derive from a human donor who was either an allogeneic HSCT recipient or a stem cell or donor lymphocyte infusion donor (not recorded which). It is not recorded whose cells these are; they may come from a transplant donor.

There are a few counts of this clonotype. The rearrangement joins TRBV28 to TRBJ2-7, with a possible D match to TRBD2 (6 bases). Germline V gene sequence: CDR1 MDHEN, CDR2 SYDVKM. Trimming cost V 5 bases and J 5 bases, with 19 bases left between them. The CDR3 has 15 residues. The CDR3 protein is CASSPGGGVFHEQYV. The CDR3 DNA follows: TGTGCCAGCAGTCCCGGAGGAGGGGTATTCCACGAGCAGTACGTC.

This chain connects TRBV6-7 to TRBJ2-7, with 8 bases lining up with TRBD2. TRBV6-7 is known as an ORF, though its function is uncertain. The CDR3 runs 14 residues. The J segment lost 4 bases and the V segment lost 6 bases, leaving 8 bases of the junction unmatched. The CDR3 here is CASSGGGRRYEQYF. In DNA form, the CDR3 reads TGTGCCAGCAGCGGGGGGGGCAGGAGGTACGAGCAGTACTTC.

This chain joins TRBV21-1 and TRBJ2-7. TRBV21-1 is classified as a pseudogene. The CDR3 length is 13 residues. DNA of the CDR3: TGTGCCAGCAGCAAAGGGTGTGGTTACGAGCAGTACGTC. Amino acid sequence: CASSKGCGYEQYV.

This clonotype was observed a handful of times. The chain combines TRBV6-6 with TRBJ1-2; perhaps TRBD1 as D (5 bases). Trimming pared 0 bases from V and 2 bases from J, leaving 10 bases between. CDR1 MNHNY and CDR2 SVGAGI come from the germline V gene (reference sequence). The CDR3 loop spans 15 amino acids. CDR3 sequence (DNA): TGTGCCAGCAGTTACTCGGGGGAGGGGAACTATGGCTACACCTTC. Protein: CASSYSGEGNYGYTF.

In its sample, this clonotype was seen a few times. The chain carries TRBV4-2 and TRBJ1-2; D is uncertain. Germline loops: CDR1 LGHNA, CDR2 YNFKEQ. V lost 0 bases, J lost 8 bases, and 7 bases lay in between. This CDR3 is built from 12 residues. The CDR3 reads CASSQELGGYTF. The DNA of the CDR3 is TGTGCCAGCAGCCAAGAGCTGGGAGGCTACACCTTC.

This chain joins TRBV20-1 and TRBJ2-1; D gene unclear. The CDR3 loop spans 15 amino acids. Looked up from germline, CDR1 is DFQATT and CDR2 is SNEGSKA (reference sequence). Trimming left V 6 bases short and J 1 base short, with 16 bases between. Here the CDR3 DNA reads TGCAGTGCGCCCTCAATGGCGAGTTCCTACAATGAGCAGTTCTTC. Protein: CSAPSMASSYNEQFF.

This clonotype was recorded a few times. This chain connects TRBV10-3 to TRBJ1-5; D gene unclear. Between the trimmed V and J ends, which lost 6 bases and 2 bases, there was a span of 8 bases. The CDR3 spans 13 residues. Looked up from germline, CDR1 is ENHRY and CDR2 is SYGVKD. DNA for the CDR3: TGTGCCATCAGAAGTGAGGGCAATCAGCCCCAGCATTTT. Protein product: CAIRSEGNQPQHF.

The chain joins TRBV10-3 to TRBJ2-5; 15 nucleotides align to TRBD2. Looked up from germline, CDR1 is ENHRY and CDR2 is SYGVKD. CDR3 length: 17 amino acids. V was clipped by 6 bases and J by 4 bases; unmatched bases: 9. The CDR3 DNA follows: TGTGCCATCAGCGGACTAGCGGGGGGGCTAGGAGGAGAGACCCAGTACTTC. Residues: CAISGLAGGLGGETQYF.

In its sample, this clonotype was seen many times. V usage is TRBV12-3 or TRBV12-4 and J usage is TRBJ1-1; TRBD1 matches at 10 bases. V was clipped by 6 bases and J by 5 bases; unmatched bases: 3. The CDR3 runs 13 residues. The CDR3 nucleotides are TGTGCCAGCAGCCGACAGGGGGCTACTGAAGCTTTCTTT. Translated, it gives CASSRQGATEAFF.

The V and J genes are TRBV5-1 and TRBJ1-5; maybe TRBD1 (6 bases). V lost 4 bases and J lost 7, with 24 bases in between. Germline assignment: CDR1 SGHRS and CDR2 YFSETQ. The CDR3 totals 17 residues. DNA for the CDR3: TGCGCCAGCAGCCCATCTTTCACGACAGGAGTTGGGCAGCCCCAGCATTTT. The encoded protein is CASSPSFTTGVGQPQHF.

This clonotype has a handful of counts. V is TRBV6-5 and J is TRBJ2-3; D possibly corresponds to TRBD2 (6 bases). V was pared by 5 bases and J by 0 bases, with 9 bases between. This CDR3 has 14 residues. Per the germline V gene, CDR1 is MNHEY and CDR2 is SVGAGI. CDR3 DNA: TGTGCCAGCAGTCCGGGACTGAGCACAGATACGCAGTATTTT. Its protein product is CASSPGLSTDTQYF.

This sequence joins TRBV5-1 and TRBJ2-1; D call uncertain. This CDR3 spans 12 amino acids. The ends were cut back, 0 bases at V and 8 bases at J, with 6 bases in the middle. CDR1 is SGHRS, CDR2 YFSETQ, per germline. The CDR3 DNA reads TGCGCCAGCAGCTTGGCCTCGGATGAGCAGTTCTTC. Translation gives CASSLASDEQFF. Based on the CDR3 plus reference TRBV5-1 and TRBJ2-1, the full variable domain is KAGVTQTPRYLIKTRGQQVTLSCSPISGHRSVSWYQQTPGQGLQFLFEYFSETQRNKGNFPGRFSGRQFSNSRSEMNVSTLELGDSALYLCASSLASDEQFFGPGTRLTVL.